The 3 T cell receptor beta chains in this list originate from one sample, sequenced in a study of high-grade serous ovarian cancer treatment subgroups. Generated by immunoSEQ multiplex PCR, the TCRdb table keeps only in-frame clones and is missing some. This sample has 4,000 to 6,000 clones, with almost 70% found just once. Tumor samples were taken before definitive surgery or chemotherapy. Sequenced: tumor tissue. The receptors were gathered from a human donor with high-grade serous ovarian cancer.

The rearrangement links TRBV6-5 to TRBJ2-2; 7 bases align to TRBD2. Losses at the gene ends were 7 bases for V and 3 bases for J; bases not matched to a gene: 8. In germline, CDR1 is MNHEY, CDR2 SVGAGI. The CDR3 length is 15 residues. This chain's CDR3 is CASTPMGGYTGELFF. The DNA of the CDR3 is TGTGCCAGCACCCCTATGGGGGGGTACACCGGGGAGCTGTTTTTT.

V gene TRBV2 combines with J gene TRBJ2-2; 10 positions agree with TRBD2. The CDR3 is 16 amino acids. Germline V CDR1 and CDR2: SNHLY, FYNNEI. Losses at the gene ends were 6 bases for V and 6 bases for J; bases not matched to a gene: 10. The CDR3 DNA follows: TGTGCCAGCAGAGTCCGGGGACTAGCGAGAGCCGGGGAGCTGTTTTTT. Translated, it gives CASRVRGLARAGELFF.

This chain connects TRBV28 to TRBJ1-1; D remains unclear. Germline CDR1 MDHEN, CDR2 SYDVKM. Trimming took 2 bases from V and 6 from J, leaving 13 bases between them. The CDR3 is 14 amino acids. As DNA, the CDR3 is TGTGCCAGCAGTTTACAGGCAACGAGGTCTGAAGCTTTCTTT. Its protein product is CASSLQATRSEAFF.